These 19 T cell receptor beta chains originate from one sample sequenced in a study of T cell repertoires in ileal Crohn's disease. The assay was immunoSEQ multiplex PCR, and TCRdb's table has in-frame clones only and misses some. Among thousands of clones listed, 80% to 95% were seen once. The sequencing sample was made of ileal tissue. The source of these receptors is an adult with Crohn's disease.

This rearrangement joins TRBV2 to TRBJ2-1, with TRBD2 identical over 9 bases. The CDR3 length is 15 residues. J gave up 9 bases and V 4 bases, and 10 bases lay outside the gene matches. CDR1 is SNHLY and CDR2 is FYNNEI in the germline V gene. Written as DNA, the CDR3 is TGTGCCAGCAGTGTAGTTAGCGGGAGCTCGGCTGAGCAGTTCTTC. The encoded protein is CASSVVSGSSAEQFF.

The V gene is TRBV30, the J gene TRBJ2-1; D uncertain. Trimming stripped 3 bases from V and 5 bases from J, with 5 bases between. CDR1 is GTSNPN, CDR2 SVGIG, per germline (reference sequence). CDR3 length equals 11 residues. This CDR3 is CAWRRHNEQFF. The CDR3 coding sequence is TGTGCCTGGAGGCGGCACAATGAGCAGTTCTTC.

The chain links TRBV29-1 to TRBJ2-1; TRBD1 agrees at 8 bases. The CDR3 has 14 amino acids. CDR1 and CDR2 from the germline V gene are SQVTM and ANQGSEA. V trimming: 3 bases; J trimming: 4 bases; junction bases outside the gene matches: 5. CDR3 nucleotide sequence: TGCAGCGTTGACGACAGGGGCTTATACAATGAGCAGTTCTTC. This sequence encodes CSVDDRGLYNEQFF.

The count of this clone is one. The CDR3 spells CASSPGQGYTGELFF. CDR3 coding DNA: TGTGCCAGCAGTCCGGGACAGGGGTACACCGGGGAGCTGTTTTTT. This chain joins TRBV27 and TRBJ2-2; 10 positions match TRBD1. Germline lookup yields CDR1 MNHEY and CDR2 SMNVEV (reference sequence). This CDR3 is built from 15 residues. The junction had 3 bases not matched to a gene; V was cut back by 5 bases and J by 3 bases.

Written as DNA, the CDR3 is TGCAGCGTGGCTATGACAGGGTCGGGAAACACCATATATTTT. Translating it yields CSVAMTGSGNTIYF. The V and J genes are TRBV29-1 and TRBJ1-3, with TRBD1 identical over 7 bases. Trimming took 6 bases from V and 4 from J; bases not matched to a gene: 9. The germline gives CDR1 SQVTM, CDR2 ANQGSEA. The CDR3 is 14 residues long.

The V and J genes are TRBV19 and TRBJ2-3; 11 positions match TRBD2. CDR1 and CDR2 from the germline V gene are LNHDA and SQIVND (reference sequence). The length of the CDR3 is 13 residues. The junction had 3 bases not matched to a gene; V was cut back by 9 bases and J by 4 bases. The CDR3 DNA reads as TGTGCCAGCGAGACTAGCGGGGCAGATACGCAGTATTTT. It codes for CASETSGADTQYF.

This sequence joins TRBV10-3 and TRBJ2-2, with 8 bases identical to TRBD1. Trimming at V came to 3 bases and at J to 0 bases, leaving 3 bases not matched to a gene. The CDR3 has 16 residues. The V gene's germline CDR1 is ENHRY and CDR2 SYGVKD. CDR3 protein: CAISDPGGTNTGELFF. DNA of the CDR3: TGTGCCATCAGTGACCCAGGGGGCACGAACACCGGGGAGCTGTTTTTT.

The CDR3 bases are TGCAGTGCTTATAGCTATGGCTACACCTTC. This codes for CSAYSYGYTF. The chain employs TRBV20-1 and TRBJ1-2; D is ambiguous. V lost 5 bases and J lost 4, with 5 bases in between. Germline V gene data show CDR1 as DFQATT and CDR2 as SNEGSKA (reference sequence). The CDR3 loop spans 10 amino acids.

CDR3 sequence (DNA): TGTGCCAGCAGCTTAGCTGGACACCTGAACACTGAAGCTTTCTTT. As protein: CASSLAGHLNTEAFF. The rearrangement uses TRBV7-2 and TRBJ1-1; maybe TRBD1 (5 bases). Germline V gene data show CDR1 as SGHTA and CDR2 as FQGNSA. CDR3 length equals 15 residues. Trimming pared 0 bases from V and 0 bases from J, leaving 8 bases between.

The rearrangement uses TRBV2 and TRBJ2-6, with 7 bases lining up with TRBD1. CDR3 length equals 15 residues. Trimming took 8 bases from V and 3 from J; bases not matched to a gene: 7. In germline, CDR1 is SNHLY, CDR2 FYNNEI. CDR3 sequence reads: CASGYRGFGANVLTF. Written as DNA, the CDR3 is TGTGCCAGCGGGTACAGGGGTTTTGGGGCCAACGTCCTGACTTTC.

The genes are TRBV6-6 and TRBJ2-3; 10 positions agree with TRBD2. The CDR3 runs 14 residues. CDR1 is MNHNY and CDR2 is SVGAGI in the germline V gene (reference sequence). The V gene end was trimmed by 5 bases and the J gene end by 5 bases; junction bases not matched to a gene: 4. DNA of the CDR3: TGTGCCAGCAGTCGGACTAGCGGCCAAGATACGCAGTATTTT. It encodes CASSRTSGQDTQYF.

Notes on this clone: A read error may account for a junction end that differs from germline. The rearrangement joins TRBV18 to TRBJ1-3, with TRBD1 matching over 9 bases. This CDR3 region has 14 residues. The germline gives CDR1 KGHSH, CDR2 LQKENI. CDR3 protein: CASSLNSDPGGQGF. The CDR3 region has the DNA TGTGCCAGCTCACTTAACTCCGATCCCGGAGGACAGGGGTTT.

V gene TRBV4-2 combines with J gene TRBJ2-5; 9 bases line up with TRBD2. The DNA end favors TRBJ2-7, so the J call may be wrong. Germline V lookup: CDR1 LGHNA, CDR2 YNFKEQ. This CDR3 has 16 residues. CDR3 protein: CASSQDPGTSSYEQYF. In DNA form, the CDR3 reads TGTGCCAGCAGCCAAGATCCCGGGACTAGCAGCTACGAGCAGTACTTC.

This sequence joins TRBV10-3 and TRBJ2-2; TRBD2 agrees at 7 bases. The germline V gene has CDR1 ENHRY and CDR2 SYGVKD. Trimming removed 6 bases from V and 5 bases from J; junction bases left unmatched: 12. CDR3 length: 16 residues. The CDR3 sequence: CAISHPSGQTTGELFF. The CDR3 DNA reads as TGTGCCATCAGCCACCCTAGCGGCCAAACGACCGGGGAGCTGTTTTTT.

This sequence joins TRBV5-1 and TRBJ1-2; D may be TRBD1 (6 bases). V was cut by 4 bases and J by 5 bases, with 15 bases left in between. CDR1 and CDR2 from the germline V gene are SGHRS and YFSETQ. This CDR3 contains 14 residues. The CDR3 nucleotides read TGCGCCAGCAGCGAACAGGGTATTCGGTATGGCTACACCTTC. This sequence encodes CASSEQGIRYGYTF.

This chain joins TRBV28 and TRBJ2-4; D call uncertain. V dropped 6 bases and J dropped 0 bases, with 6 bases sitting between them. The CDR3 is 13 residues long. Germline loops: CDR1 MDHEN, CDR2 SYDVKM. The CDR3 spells CASRAVAKNIQYF. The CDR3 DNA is TGTGCCAGCAGAGCCGTAGCCAAAAACATTCAGTACTTC.

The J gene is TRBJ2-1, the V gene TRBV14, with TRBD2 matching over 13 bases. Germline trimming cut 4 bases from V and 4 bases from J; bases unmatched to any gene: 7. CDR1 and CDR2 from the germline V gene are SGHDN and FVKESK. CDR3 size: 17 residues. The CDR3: CASSPGLAGANYNEQFF. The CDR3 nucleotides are TGTGCCAGCAGCCCCGGACTAGCGGGAGCTAATTACAATGAGCAGTTCTTC.

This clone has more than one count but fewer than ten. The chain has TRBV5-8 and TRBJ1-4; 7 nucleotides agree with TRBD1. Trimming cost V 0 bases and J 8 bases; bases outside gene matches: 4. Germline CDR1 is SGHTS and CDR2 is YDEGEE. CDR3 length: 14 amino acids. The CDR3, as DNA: TGTGCCAGCAGCTTGGGGACAGGAGACGAAAAACTGTTTTTT. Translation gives CASSLGTGDEKLFF.

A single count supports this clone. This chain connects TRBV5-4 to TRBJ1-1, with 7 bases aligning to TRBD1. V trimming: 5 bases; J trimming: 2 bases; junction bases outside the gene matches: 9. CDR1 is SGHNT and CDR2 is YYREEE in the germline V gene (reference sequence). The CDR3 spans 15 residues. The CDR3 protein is CASSPGTALNTEAFF. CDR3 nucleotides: TGTGCCAGCAGTCCCGGGACAGCTTTAAACACTGAAGCTTTCTTT.